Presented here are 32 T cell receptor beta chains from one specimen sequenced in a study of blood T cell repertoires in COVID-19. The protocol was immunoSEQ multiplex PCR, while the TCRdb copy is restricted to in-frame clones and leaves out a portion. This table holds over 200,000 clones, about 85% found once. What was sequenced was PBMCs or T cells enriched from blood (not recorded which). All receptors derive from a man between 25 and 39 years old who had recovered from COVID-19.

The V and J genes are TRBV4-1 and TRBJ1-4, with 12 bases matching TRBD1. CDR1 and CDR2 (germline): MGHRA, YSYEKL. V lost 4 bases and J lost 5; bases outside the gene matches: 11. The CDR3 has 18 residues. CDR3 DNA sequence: TGCGCCAGCAGCCGGGCCCACCGGGACAGGGGGCGAAATGAAAAACTGTTTTTT. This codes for CASSRAHRDRGRNEKLFF.

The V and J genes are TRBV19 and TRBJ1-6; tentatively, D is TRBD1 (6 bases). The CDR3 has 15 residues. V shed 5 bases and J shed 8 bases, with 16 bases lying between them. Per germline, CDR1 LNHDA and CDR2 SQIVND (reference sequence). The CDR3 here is CASSPGGATHSPLHF. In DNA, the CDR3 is TGTGCCAGTAGTCCCGGGGGGGCGACCCATTCACCCCTCCACTTT.

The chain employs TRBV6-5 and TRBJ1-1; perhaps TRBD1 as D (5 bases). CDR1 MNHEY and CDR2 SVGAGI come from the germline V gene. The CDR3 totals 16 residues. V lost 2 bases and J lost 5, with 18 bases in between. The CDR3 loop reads CASSYQSGGIGTEAFF. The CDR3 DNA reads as TGTGCCAGCAGTTACCAATCGGGGGGGATCGGGACTGAAGCTTTCTTT.

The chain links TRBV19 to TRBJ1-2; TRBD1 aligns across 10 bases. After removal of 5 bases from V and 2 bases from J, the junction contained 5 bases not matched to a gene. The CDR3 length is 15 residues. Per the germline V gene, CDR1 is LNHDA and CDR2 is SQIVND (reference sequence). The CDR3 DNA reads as TGTGCCAGTAGTTACCGGGACAGGGGCAACTATGGCTACACCTTC. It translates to CASSYRDRGNYGYTF. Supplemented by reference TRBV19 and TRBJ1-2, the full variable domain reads DGGITQSPKYLFRKEGQNVTLSCEQNLNHDAMYWYRQDPGQGLRLIYYSQIVNDFQKGDIAEGYSVSREKKESFPLTVTSAQKNPTAFYLCASSYRDRGNYGYTFGSGTRLTVV.

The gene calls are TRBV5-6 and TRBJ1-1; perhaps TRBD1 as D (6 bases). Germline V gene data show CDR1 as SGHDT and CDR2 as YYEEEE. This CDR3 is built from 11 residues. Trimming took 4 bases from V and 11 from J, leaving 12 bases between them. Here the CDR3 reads CASSAGTLAFF. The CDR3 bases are TGTGCCAGCAGCGCCGGGACACTGGCTTTCTTT.

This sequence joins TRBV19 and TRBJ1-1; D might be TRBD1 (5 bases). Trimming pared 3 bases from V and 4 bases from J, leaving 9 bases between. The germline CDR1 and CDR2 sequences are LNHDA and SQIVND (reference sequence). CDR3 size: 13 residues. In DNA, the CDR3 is TGTGCCAGTAGTATTAGTAGGGGCACTGAAGCTTTCTTT. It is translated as CASSISRGTEAFF.

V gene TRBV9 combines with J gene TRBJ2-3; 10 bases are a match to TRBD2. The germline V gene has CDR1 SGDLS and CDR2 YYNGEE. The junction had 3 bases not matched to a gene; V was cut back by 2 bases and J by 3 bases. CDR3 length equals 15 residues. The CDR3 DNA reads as TGTGCCAGCAGCGTCTCTAGCGGGAGAACAGATACGCAGTATTTT. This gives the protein CASSVSSGRTDTQYF.

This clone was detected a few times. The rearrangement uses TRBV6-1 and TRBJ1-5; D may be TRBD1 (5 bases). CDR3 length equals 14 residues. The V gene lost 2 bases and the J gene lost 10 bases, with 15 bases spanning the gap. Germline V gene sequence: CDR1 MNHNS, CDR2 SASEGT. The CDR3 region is CASSEWEQELPQHF. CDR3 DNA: TGTGCCAGCAGTGAATGGGAACAGGAACTACCCCAGCATTTT.

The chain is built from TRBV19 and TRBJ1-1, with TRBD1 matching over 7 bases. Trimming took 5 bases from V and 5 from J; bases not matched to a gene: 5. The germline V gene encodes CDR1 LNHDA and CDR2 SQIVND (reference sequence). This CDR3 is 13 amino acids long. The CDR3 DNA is TGTGCCAGTAGTCTCCAGGGGGGAACTGAAGCTTTCTTT. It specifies CASSLQGGTEAFF.

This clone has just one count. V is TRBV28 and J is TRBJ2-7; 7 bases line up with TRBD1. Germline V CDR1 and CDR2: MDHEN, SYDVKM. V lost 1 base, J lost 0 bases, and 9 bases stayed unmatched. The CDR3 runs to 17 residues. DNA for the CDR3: TGTGCCAGCAGTTTATCCTCTGGGGCAGGGGGCTCCTACGAGCAGTACTTC. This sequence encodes CASSLSSGAGGSYEQYF. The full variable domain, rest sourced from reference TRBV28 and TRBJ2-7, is DVKVTQSSRYLVKRTGEKVFLECVQDMDHENMFWYRQDPGLGLRLIYFSYDVKMKEKGDIPEGYSVSREKKERFSLILESASTNQTSMYLCASSLSSGAGGSYEQYFGPGTRLTVT.

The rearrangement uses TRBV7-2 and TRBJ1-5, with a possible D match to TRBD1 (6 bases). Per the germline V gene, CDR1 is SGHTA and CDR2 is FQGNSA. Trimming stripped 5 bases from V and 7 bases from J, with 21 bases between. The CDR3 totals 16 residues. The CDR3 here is CASSPPGARRVQPQHF. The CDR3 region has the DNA TGTGCCAGCAGCCCACCAGGGGCGAGAAGAGTCCAGCCCCAGCATTTT.

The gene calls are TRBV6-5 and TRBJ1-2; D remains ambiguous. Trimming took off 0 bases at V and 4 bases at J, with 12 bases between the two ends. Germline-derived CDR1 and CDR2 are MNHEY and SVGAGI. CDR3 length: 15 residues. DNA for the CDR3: TGTGCCAGCAGTTACTCACGGGGAGACGGCTATGGCTACACCTTC. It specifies CASSYSRGDGYGYTF.

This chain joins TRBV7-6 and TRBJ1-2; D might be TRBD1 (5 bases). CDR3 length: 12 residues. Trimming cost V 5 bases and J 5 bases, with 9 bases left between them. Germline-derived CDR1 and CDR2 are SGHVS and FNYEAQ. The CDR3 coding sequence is TGTGCCAGCAGCCCAGACAGTTATGGCTACACCTTC. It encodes CASSPDSYGYTF. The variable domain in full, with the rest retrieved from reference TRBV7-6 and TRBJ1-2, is GAGVSQSPRYKVTKRGQDVALRCDPISGHVSLYWYRQALGQGPEFLTYFNYEAQQDKSGLPNDRFSAERPEGSISTLTIQRTEQRDSAMYRCASSPDSYGYTFGSGTRLTVV.

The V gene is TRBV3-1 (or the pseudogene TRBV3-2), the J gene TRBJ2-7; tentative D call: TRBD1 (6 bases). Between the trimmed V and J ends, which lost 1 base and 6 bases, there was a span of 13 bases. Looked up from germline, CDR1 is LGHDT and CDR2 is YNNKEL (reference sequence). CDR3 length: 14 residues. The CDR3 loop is CASSQARDNGEQYF. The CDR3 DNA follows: TGTGCCAGCAGCCAAGCCCGGGACAACGGCGAGCAGTACTTC.

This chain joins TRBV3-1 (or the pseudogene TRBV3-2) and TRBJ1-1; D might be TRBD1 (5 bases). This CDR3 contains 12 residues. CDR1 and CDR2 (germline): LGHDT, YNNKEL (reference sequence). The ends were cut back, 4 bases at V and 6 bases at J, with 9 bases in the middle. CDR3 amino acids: CASSRSGAEAFF. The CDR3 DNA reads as TGTGCCAGCAGCCGATCGGGGGCTGAAGCTTTCTTT.

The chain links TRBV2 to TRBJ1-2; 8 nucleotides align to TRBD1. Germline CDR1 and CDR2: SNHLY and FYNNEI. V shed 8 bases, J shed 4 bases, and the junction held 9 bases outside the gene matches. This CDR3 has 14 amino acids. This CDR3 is CASLTGEIGYGYTF. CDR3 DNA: TGTGCCAGCCTGACAGGGGAGATAGGCTATGGCTACACCTTC.

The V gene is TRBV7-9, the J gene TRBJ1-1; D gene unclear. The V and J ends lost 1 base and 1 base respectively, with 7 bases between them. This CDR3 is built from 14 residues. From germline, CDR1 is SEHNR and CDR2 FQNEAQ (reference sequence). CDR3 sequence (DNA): TGTGCCAGCAGCTTAGGGTTTAGGAACACTGAAGCTTTCTTT. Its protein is CASSLGFRNTEAFF.

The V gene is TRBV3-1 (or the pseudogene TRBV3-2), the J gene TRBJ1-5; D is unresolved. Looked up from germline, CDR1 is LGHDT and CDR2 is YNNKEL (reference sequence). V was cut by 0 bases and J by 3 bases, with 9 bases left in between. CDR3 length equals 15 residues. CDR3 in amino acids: CASSQDGGPNQPQHF. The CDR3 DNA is TGTGCCAGCAGCCAAGATGGCGGGCCCAATCAGCCCCAGCATTTT.

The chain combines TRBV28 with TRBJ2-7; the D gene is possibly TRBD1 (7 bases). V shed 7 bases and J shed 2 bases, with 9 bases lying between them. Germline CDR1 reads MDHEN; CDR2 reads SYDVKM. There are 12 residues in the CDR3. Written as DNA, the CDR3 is TGTGCCAGCACCAGGGGGGCCTACGAGCAGTACTTC. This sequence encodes CASTRGAYEQYF.

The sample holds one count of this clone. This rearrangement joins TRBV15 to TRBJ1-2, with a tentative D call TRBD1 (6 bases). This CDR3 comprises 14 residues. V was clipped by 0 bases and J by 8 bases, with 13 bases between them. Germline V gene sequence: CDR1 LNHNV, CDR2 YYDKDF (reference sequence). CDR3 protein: CATSRDAQGKGYTF. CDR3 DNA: TGTGCCACCAGCAGAGATGCACAGGGAAAGGGCTACACCTTC.

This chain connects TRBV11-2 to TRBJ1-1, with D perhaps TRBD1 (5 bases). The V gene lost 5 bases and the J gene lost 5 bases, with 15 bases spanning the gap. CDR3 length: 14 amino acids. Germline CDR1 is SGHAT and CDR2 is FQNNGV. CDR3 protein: CASSRNRGGTEAFF. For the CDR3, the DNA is TGTGCCAGCAGCCGAAACCGGGGGGGGACTGAAGCTTTCTTT. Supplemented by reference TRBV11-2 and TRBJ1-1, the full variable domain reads EAGVAQSPRYKIIEKRQSVAFWCNPISGHATLYWYQQILGQGPKLLIQFQNNGVVDDSQLPKDRFSAERLKGVDSTLKIQPAKLEDSAVYLCASSRNRGGTEAFFGQGTRLTVV.

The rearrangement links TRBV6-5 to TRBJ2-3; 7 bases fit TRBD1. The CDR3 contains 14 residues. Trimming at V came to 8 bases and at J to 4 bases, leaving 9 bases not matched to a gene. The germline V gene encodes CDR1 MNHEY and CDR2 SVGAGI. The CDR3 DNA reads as TGTGCCAGCCAACAGGGGATAGTGGCAGATACGCAGTATTTT. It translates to CASQQGIVADTQYF.

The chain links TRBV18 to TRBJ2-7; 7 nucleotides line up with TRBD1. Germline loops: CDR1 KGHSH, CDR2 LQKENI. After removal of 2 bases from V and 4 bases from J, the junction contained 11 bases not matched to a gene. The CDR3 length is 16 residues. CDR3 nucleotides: TGTGCCAGCTCACCAACTTGGGACAGTAAATCTTACGAGCAGTACTTC. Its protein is CASSPTWDSKSYEQYF.

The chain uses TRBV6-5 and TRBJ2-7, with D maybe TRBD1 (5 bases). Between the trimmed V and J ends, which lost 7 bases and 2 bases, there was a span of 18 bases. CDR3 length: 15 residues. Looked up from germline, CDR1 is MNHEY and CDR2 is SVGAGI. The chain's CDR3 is CASTQALVGPYEQYF. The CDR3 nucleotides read TGTGCCAGCACCCAAGCTCTTGTGGGGCCCTACGAGCAGTACTTC.

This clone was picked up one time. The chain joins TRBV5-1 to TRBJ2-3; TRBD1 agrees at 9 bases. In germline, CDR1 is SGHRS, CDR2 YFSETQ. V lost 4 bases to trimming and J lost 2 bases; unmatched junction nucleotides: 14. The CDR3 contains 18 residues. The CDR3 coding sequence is TGCGCCAGCAGCCTGGCGGAGAGGGGACAGGGACTCACAGATACGCAGTATTTT. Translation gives CASSLAERGQGLTDTQYF.

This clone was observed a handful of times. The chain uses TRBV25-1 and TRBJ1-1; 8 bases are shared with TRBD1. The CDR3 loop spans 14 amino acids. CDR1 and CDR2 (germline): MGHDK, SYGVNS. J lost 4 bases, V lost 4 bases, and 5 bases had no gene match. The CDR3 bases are TGTGCCAGCAGTGCAGGACAGGGTGGCACTGAAGCTTTCTTT. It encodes CASSAGQGGTEAFF.

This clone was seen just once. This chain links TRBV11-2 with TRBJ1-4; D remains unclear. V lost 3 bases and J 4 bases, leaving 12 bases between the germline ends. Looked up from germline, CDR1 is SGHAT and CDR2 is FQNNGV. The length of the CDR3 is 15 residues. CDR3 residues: CASSFDRGSNEKLFF. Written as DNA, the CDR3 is TGTGCCAGCAGCTTCGACCGTGGGAGTAATGAAAAACTGTTTTTT.

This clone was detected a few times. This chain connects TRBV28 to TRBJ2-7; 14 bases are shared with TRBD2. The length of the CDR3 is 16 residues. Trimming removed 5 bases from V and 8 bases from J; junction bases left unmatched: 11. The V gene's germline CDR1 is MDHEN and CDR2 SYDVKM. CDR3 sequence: CASSPGTGLAGEKQYF. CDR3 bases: TGTGCCAGCAGTCCCGGGACGGGACTAGCGGGAGAAAAGCAGTACTTC. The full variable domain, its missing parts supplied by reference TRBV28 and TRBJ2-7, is DVKVTQSSRYLVKRTGEKVFLECVQDMDHENMFWYRQDPGLGLRLIYFSYDVKMKEKGDIPEGYSVSREKKERFSLILESASTNQTSMYLCASSPGTGLAGEKQYFGPGTRLTVT.

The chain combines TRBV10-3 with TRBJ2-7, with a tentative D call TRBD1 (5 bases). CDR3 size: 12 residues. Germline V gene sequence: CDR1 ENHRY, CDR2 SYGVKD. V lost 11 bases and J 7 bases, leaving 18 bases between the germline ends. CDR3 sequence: CALRTRSGEQYF. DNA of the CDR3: TGTGCCCTAAGGACCAGATCAGGGGAGCAGTACTTC.

CDR3: CATSDSDRVGQFF. As DNA, the CDR3 is TGTGCCACCAGTGATTCGGACAGAGTGGGGCAGTTCTTC. The V call is TRBV24-1, the J call TRBJ2-1; D might be TRBD1 (6 bases). Germline values: CDR1 KGHDR, CDR2 SFDVKD. V was clipped by 2 bases and J by 12 bases, with 13 bases between them. This CDR3 spans 13 amino acids.

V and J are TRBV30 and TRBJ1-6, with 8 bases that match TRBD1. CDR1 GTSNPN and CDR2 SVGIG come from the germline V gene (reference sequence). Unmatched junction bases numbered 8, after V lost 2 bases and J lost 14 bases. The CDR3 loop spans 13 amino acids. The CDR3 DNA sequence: TGTGCCTGGAGTTCGACAGGGGTAGGGTCCCTCCACTTT. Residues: CAWSSTGVGSLHF.

CDR3 amino acids: CASSSGTSGYNEQFF. The CDR3 DNA reads TGTGCCAGCAGTTCCGGGACTAGCGGCTACAATGAGCAGTTCTTC. The V call is TRBV27, the J call TRBJ2-1; 11 bases align to TRBD2. The CDR3 is 15 residues long. Germline values: CDR1 MNHEY, CDR2 SMNVEV (reference sequence). Trimming at V came to 4 bases and at J to 3 bases, leaving 2 bases not matched to a gene.